The 9 T cell receptor beta chains listed next were all sequenced from one sample in a study of metastatic and nonmetastatic thyroid tumors. TCRdb reassembled clones from the PCR reads with MiXCR. Among some 18,000 clones listed, roughly 22% were seen once. Each patient came to thyroid surgery without any prior treatment (of any kind). The sample comprised tumor tissue. These receptors all stem from a male donor with papillary thyroid cancer or a benign thyroid nodule (not recorded which). Some clones in this sample may be carry-over from other donors' samples.

This clone is medium-sized by share. The chain employs TRBV18 and TRBJ2-1; 9 bases align to TRBD2. Germline lookup yields CDR1 KGHSH and CDR2 LQKENI. Germline trimming cut 5 bases from V and 10 bases from J; bases unmatched to any gene: 9. CDR3 size: 14 residues. CDR3: CASSSRGLAGEQFF. In nucleotides, the CDR3 is TGTGCCAGCTCATCCCGGGGACTAGCAGGGGAGCAGTTCTTC.

This clone was seen at least ten times. The rearrangement links TRBV20-1 to TRBJ2-1; TRBD2 matches at 7 bases. CDR3 length: 14 amino acids. The V and J ends lost 6 bases and 2 bases, in that order; junction bases with no gene match: 7. Per the germline V gene, CDR1 is DFQATT and CDR2 is SNEGSKA (reference sequence). Here the CDR3 reads CSARRSGTYNEQFF. CDR3 sequence (DNA): TGCAGTGCCCGGAGAAGCGGGACCTACAATGAGCAGTTCTTC.

A few counts support this clone. The rearrangement links TRBV6-4 to TRBJ2-2; D uncertain. The CDR3 has 14 residues. V was shortened by 0 bases and J by 2 bases, with 4 bases between the two germline ends. CDR1 MRHNA and CDR2 SNTAGT come from the germline V gene. Written as DNA, the CDR3 is TGTGCCAGCAGTGACTCGACTAACACCGGGGAGCTGTTTTTT. Protein sequence: CASSDSTNTGELFF.

This clone has a count of ten or more. The gene calls are TRBV28 and TRBJ2-2; 7 nucleotides align to TRBD2. The CDR3 sequence is 15 residues long. The germline CDR1 and CDR2 sequences are MDHEN and SYDVKM. V shed 6 bases and J 2 bases; nucleotides not matched to a gene: 6. The CDR3 sequence is CASRTLAYNTGELFF. The DNA of the CDR3 is TGTGCCAGCAGGACACTAGCGTATAACACCGGGGAGCTGTTTTTT.

With regard to this clone: This may come from a read error, since a much larger clone is one base off. Because the CDR3 is missing its conserved closing phenylalanine or tryptophan, this is likely a read error. The chain is built from TRBV5-1 and TRBJ2-1; TRBD2 matches 9 bases. The V segment lost 2 bases and the J segment 8 bases; nucleotides outside the gene matches: 2. Germline V gene data show CDR1 as SGHRS and CDR2 as YFSETQ. This CDR3 is built from 13 residues. The DNA of the CDR3 is TGCGCCAGCAGCTTTGGCGGGAGGGATGAGCAGTTCTCC. Amino acids: CASSFGGRDEQFS.

The V gene is TRBV20-1, the J gene TRBJ2-7, with 8 bases lining up with TRBD2. This CDR3 has 10 residues. V dropped 5 bases and J dropped 7; count of bases not matched to a gene: 1. Germline values: CDR1 DFQATT, CDR2 SNEGSKA (reference sequence). CDR3 amino acids: CSAGTREQYF. Here the CDR3 DNA reads TGCAGTGCTGGGACTAGAGAGCAGTACTTC.

This clone appeared a few times. This clone may be a read error of a much larger clone one base away. CDR3 bases: TGTCCCAGCAGTTTCCTCTACAGGGGGCAGTTCTTC. As protein: CPSSFLYRGQFF. The chain uses TRBV28 and TRBJ2-1, with TRBD1 matching 7 bases. The CDR3 loop spans 12 amino acids. Germline CDR1 reads MDHEN; CDR2 reads SYDVKM.

This clone appeared many times. The gene calls are TRBV9 and TRBJ2-6; a weak D match, TRBD2 (6 bases). The germline V and J ends were trimmed by 6 bases and 3 bases, with 13 bases remaining between them. CDR1 and CDR2 from the germline V gene are SGDLS and YYNGEE. The CDR3 has 15 amino acids. The CDR3 coding sequence is TGTGCCAGCACCCTGGAGGGGTTTGGGGCCAACGTCCTGACTTTC. Translating it yields CASTLEGFGANVLTF.

By sample share, this clone is medium-sized. The V call is TRBV20-1, the J call TRBJ2-1; a weak D match, TRBD1 (6 bases). Germline V gene sequence: CDR1 DFQATT, CDR2 SNEGSKA (reference sequence). The CDR3 runs to 14 residues. V was pared by 6 bases and J by 4 bases, with 16 bases between. The CDR3 bases are TGCAGTGCCAACTTCGACAGGCCATACAATGAGCAGTTCTTC. It codes for CSANFDRPYNEQFF.